The clone carrying this T cell receptor beta chain was recorded at least ten times. This entry belongs to a study of T-cell reconstitution after alpha-beta-depleted transplantation in children. It was with unique molecular identifiers that the TCRbeta library was prepared. Via MiXCR, TCRdb re-called the PCR reads, giving one row per CDR3 protein. The sample contains approximately 350,000 distinct CDR3 sequences, 9% to 12% of which appear only once. With V trimmed by 5 bases and J by 4 bases, 4 bases remained unmatched. Germline V gene lookup returns CDR1 SGHTA and CDR2 FQGNSA. The CDR3 extends over 16 amino acids.

The sequenced sample was PBMCs from the stem cell graft donor, obtained from the stem cell graft. V is TRBV7-2 and J is TRBJ2-3, with TRBD2 matching over 15 bases. This clonotype was obtained from a human donor who donated a stem cell graft to a child with acute lymphoblastic leukemia. CDR3 bases: TGTGCCAGCAGCCCGGGACTAGCGGGAGGCGCAGATACGCAGTATTTT. As protein: CASSPGLAGGADTQYF.